These 31 T cell receptor beta chains originate from one sample sequenced in a study of early T cells in non-severe SARS-CoV-2 infection. TCRdb processed the 5' RACE reads anew with MiXCR; each CDR3 protein has one entry. The sample yields around 70,000 distinct CDR3 sequences, less than 15% seen once. The material sequenced was whole blood. The receptors derive from an adult who was a healthcare worker with PCR-confirmed SARS-CoV-2 infection or an uninfected control (not recorded which).

The sample holds a few counts of this clonotype. The CDR3 loop reads CASNLQGSVTEAFF. Written as DNA, the CDR3 is TGTGCCAGCAACCTACAGGGGTCGGTGACTGAAGCTTTCTTT. This chain connects TRBV6-2 or TRBV6-3 to TRBJ1-1; the match to TRBD1 covers 7 bases. The trim removed 7 bases at V and 5 bases at J, leaving 10 bases unmatched. The CDR3 runs to 14 residues. Germline values: CDR1 MNHEY, CDR2 SVGEGT.

This clonotype occurred a few times. V gene TRBV2 combines with J gene TRBJ2-7, with D perhaps TRBD2 (6 bases). Germline CDR1 SNHLY, CDR2 FYNNEI. The CDR3 runs 13 residues. V was pared by 10 bases and J by 3 bases, with 16 bases between. CDR3 sequence: CATSGLSYYEQYF. DNA of the CDR3: TGTGCCACCTCGGGACTCTCTTACTACGAGCAGTACTTC. Looking up the rest from reference TRBV2 and TRBJ2-7 gives the full variable domain: EPEVTQTPSHQVTQMGQEVILRCVPISNHLYFYWYRQILGQKVEFLVSFYNNEISEKSEIFDDQFSVERPDGSNFTLKIRSTKLEDSAMYFCATSGLSYYEQYFGPGTRLTVT.

In this sample, this clonotype turned up many times. CDR3 DNA sequence: TGCGCCATAGGAGCAGGGGGCTTGGGGATGAACACTGAAGCTTTCTTT. Residues: CAIGAGGLGMNTEAFF. The rearrangement uses TRBV5-1 and TRBJ1-1, with 8 bases lining up with TRBD1. Trimming removed 9 bases from V and 0 bases from J; junction bases left unmatched: 13. The length of the CDR3 is 16 residues. Germline CDR1 reads SGHRS; CDR2 reads YFSETQ.

The rearrangement links TRBV9 to TRBJ1-1; 7 nucleotides align to TRBD1. The CDR3 is 15 residues long. V shed 4 bases, J shed 1 base, and the junction held 7 bases outside the gene matches. Germline-derived CDR1 and CDR2 are SGDLS and YYNGEE. The CDR3 DNA follows: TGTGCCAGCAGCCCTGGACAGGCGCAGAACACTGAAGCTTTCTTT. It yields the protein CASSPGQAQNTEAFF. Full variable domain (missing parts from reference TRBV9 and TRBJ1-1): DSGVTQTPKHLITATGQRVTLRCSPRSGDLSVYWYQQSLDQGLQFLIQYYNGEERAKGNILERFSAQQFPDLHSELNLSSLELGDSALYFCASSPGQAQNTEAFFGQGTRLTVV.

In this sample, this clonotype turned up many times. The chain has TRBV12-3 or TRBV12-4 and TRBJ1-2; D is ambiguous. The CDR3 has 15 residues. Deletions cut 3 bases from V and 7 bases from J, with 18 bases between. The CDR3 DNA sequence: TGTGCCAGCAGTTTGTTACGGTGGGGTTCTCGTGGCTACACCTTC. Protein: CASSLLRWGSRGYTF.

The CDR3 nucleotides are TGTGCCAGCAGTACCGGGACCCTCTCCTACAATGAGCAGTTCTTC. Residues: CASSTGTLSYNEQFF. V is TRBV6-2 or TRBV6-3 and J is TRBJ2-1; perhaps D is TRBD1 or TRBD2 (5 bases each). Looked up from germline, CDR1 is MNHEY and CDR2 is SVGEGT. The V end was cut by 5 bases, the J end by 0 bases, with 11 bases between. The CDR3 has 15 residues.

The V gene is TRBV15, the J gene TRBJ2-2, with TRBD2 matching 7 bases. V shed 7 bases and J 5 bases; nucleotides not matched to a gene: 13. The germline V gene has CDR1 LNHNV and CDR2 YYDKDF (reference sequence). This CDR3 comprises 16 residues. In nucleotides, the CDR3 is TGTGCCACCACCCTCGTGCGGGGGTTTACTACCGGGGAGCTGTTTTTT. Translated, it gives CATTLVRGFTTGELFF.

This clonotype was seen at least ten times. The genes are TRBV5-1 and TRBJ2-7, with D unresolved. This CDR3 spans 15 amino acids. The V gene lost 4 bases and the J gene lost 3 bases, with 17 bases spanning the gap. CDR1 and CDR2 (germline): SGHRS, YFSETQ. The DNA for the CDR3 is TGCGCCAGCAGCCTCCGGCAGTTAGGAGACTACGAGCAGTACTTC. This encodes CASSLRQLGDYEQYF.

At least ten counts were recorded for this clonotype. The genes are TRBV7-2 and TRBJ1-2; 7 bases fit TRBD1. The CDR3 is 17 amino acids. The V gene end was trimmed by 5 bases and the J gene end by 0 bases; junction bases not matched to a gene: 12. Germline V gene sequence: CDR1 SGHTA, CDR2 FQGNSA. Here the CDR3 reads CASSPHRQGRPNYGYTF. In DNA, the CDR3 is TGTGCCAGCAGCCCGCACCGACAGGGCCGGCCTAACTATGGCTACACCTTC.

CDR3 sequence reads: CASKTGASIRTGELFF. In DNA form, the CDR3 reads TGTGCCAGCAAAACAGGAGCTAGCATAAGGACCGGGGAGCTGTTTTTT. The chain carries TRBV27 and TRBJ2-2, with D possibly being TRBD1 or TRBD2 (5 bases each). Per the germline V gene, CDR1 is MNHEY and CDR2 is SMNVEV (reference sequence). CDR3 length: 16 amino acids. V was shortened by 7 bases and J by 5 bases, with 20 bases between the two germline ends.

This clonotype has just a few counts. J is TRBJ2-3 and V is TRBV29-1, with TRBD2 identical over 11 bases. This CDR3 contains 14 residues. CDR1 and CDR2 (germline): SQVTM, ANQGSEA. The J segment lost 9 bases and the V segment lost 6 bases, leaving 11 bases of the junction unmatched. The CDR3 sequence: CSVPSGGLTWTQYF. As DNA, the CDR3 is TGCAGCGTCCCTAGCGGGGGGCTCACATGGACGCAGTATTTT.

This clonotype appeared many times. The CDR3 loop reads CASSSTTSGTDTQYF. CDR3 sequence (DNA): TGTGCCAGCAGCTCGACGACTAGCGGCACAGATACGCAGTATTTT. This sequence joins TRBV11-2 and TRBJ2-3; 8 bases are shared with TRBD2. This CDR3 is 15 amino acids long. CDR1 and CDR2 (germline): SGHAT, FQNNGV. V lost 4 bases to trimming and J lost 1 base; unmatched junction nucleotides: 4. The entire variable domain, with the rest obtained from reference TRBV11-2 and TRBJ2-3, is as follows: EAGVAQSPRYKIIEKRQSVAFWCNPISGHATLYWYQQILGQGPKLLIQFQNNGVVDDSQLPKDRFSAERLKGVDSTLKIQPAKLEDSAVYLCASSSTTSGTDTQYFGPGTRLTVL.

This clonotype was observed at least ten times. This chain links TRBV20-1 with TRBJ1-1, with 9 bases that match TRBD1. The CDR3 is 14 residues long. CDR1 and CDR2 from the germline V gene are DFQATT and SNEGSKA (reference sequence). Trimming took 6 bases from V and 6 from J; bases not matched to a gene: 11. CDR3 nucleotides: TGCAGTGCCCCCAGACAGGGGGGGAGGGCTGAAGCTTTCTTT. Translating it yields CSAPRQGGRAEAFF.

This clonotype has at least ten counts. This sequence joins TRBV4-3 and TRBJ1-2; 8 nucleotides align to TRBD1. This CDR3 has 16 amino acids. Germline V lookup: CDR1 LGHNA, CDR2 YSLEER. Trimming removed 0 bases from V and 2 bases from J; junction bases left unmatched: 5. In DNA form, the CDR3 reads TGCGCCAGCAGCCAAGAACATGGACAGGGCAACTATGGCTACACCTTC. It specifies CASSQEHGQGNYGYTF.

This clonotype was seen at least ten times. The rearrangement uses TRBV10-1 and TRBJ2-4, with 7 bases that match TRBD1. The CDR3 sequence is 14 residues long. The V gene end was trimmed by 6 bases and the J gene end by 4 bases; junction bases not matched to a gene: 6. The germline gives CDR1 WNHNN, CDR2 SYGVQD (reference sequence). The CDR3 DNA is TGCGCCAGCAGCGCGGACAGGACAAAAAACATTCAGTACTTC. Translation gives CASSADRTKNIQYF.

In its sample, this clonotype was seen many times. The chain's CDR3 is CASREGAATQLTDTQYF. In DNA form, the CDR3 reads TGTGCCAGCAGGGAGGGGGCAGCGACCCAACTCACAGATACGCAGTATTTT. The chain links TRBV11-2 to TRBJ2-3; tentative D call: TRBD1 (7 bases). The V end was cut by 6 bases, the J end by 2 bases, with 21 bases between. The CDR3 extends over 17 amino acids. CDR1 and CDR2 (germline): SGHAT, FQNNGV.

The chain has TRBV6-6 and TRBJ1-1, with D perhaps matching TRBD1 (6 bases). The germline V and J ends were trimmed by 6 bases and 1 base, with 12 bases remaining between them. The CDR3 spans 14 residues. The V gene's germline CDR1 is MNHNY and CDR2 SVGAGI (reference sequence). DNA of the CDR3: TGTGCCAGCAGGCAGGGACACGCGAACACTGAAGCTTTCTTT. Protein: CASRQGHANTEAFF.

In this sample, this clonotype turned up a few times. This chain links TRBV12-3 or TRBV12-4 with TRBJ1-5; D is possibly TRBD1 (5 bases). The CDR3 contains 15 residues. The ends were cut back, 3 bases at V and 0 bases at J, with 9 bases in the middle. CDR3 loop: CASSFMRGSNQPQHF. CDR3 coding DNA: TGTGCCAGCAGTTTTATGAGGGGTAGCAATCAGCCCCAGCATTTT.

The chain carries TRBV10-2 and TRBJ2-3; D ambiguous. There are 14 residues in the CDR3. Germline CDR1 is WSHSY and CDR2 is SAAADI. Trimming took off 7 bases at V and 2 bases at J, with 13 bases between the two ends. CDR3: CASTPSRATDTQYF. CDR3 bases: TGCGCCAGCACCCCTTCCCGCGCCACAGATACGCAGTATTTT.

This clonotype was counted only a few times. The V and J genes are TRBV10-3 and TRBJ2-1, with 9 bases lining up with TRBD2. The CDR3 consists of 15 residues. Trimming took 2 bases from V and 7 from J; bases not matched to a gene: 6. Germline values: CDR1 ENHRY, CDR2 SYGVKD. The DNA for the CDR3 is TGTGCCATCAGTGAGCCGCGGGGGGGCTCAAATGAGCAGTTCTTC. Protein sequence: CAISEPRGGSNEQFF.

This clonotype was detected only a few times. J is TRBJ1-1 and V is TRBV20-1; D remains ambiguous. Trimming left V 2 bases short and J 5 bases short, with 15 bases between. From germline, CDR1 is DFQATT and CDR2 SNEGSKA (reference sequence). This CDR3 has 14 amino acids. CDR3 nucleotide sequence: TGCAGTGCTAGACCCTCAGACTCGTGGACTGAAGCTTTCTTT. Amino acid sequence: CSARPSDSWTEAFF.

This clonotype was detected only a few times. This rearrangement joins TRBV12-3 or TRBV12-4 to TRBJ1-6; TRBD1 aligns across 9 bases. Unmatched junction bases numbered 0, after V lost 4 bases and J lost 8 bases. The CDR3 is 13 amino acids. CDR3 coding DNA: TGTGCCAGCAGTTGGGACAGGGATTCACCCCTCCACTTT. The encoded protein is CASSWDRDSPLHF.

This clonotype showed up many times. The chain combines TRBV7-9 with TRBJ2-7; TRBD1 aligns across 8 bases. Losses at the gene ends were 4 bases for V and 2 bases for J; bases not matched to a gene: 7. Germline V CDR1 and CDR2: SEHNR, FQNEAQ (reference sequence). This CDR3 has 15 residues. The CDR3, as DNA: TGTGCCAGCAGCTCGTTTGGACAGGGCACCTACGAGCAGTACTTC. It codes for CASSSFGQGTYEQYF. The entire variable domain, with the rest obtained from reference TRBV7-9 and TRBJ2-7, is as follows: DTGVSQNPRHKITKRGQNVTFRCDPISEHNRLYWYRQTLGQGPEFLTYFQNEAQLEKSRLLSDRFSAERPKGSFSTLEIQRTEQGDSAMYLCASSSFGQGTYEQYFGPGTRLTVT.

This clonotype was counted many times. The J gene is TRBJ2-7, the V gene TRBV7-8; 7 bases map to TRBD1. Trimming at V came to 1 base and at J to 9 bases, leaving 9 bases not matched to a gene. Germline V lookup: CDR1 SGHVS, CDR2 FQNEAQ. This CDR3 region has 14 residues. CDR3 nucleotides: TGTGCCAGCAGCTTAGGGTCCAGGGGGAACAGGCAGTACTTC. Translating it yields CASSLGSRGNRQYF.

This chain links TRBV7-9 with TRBJ1-3; D not certain. V lost 5 bases and J 0 bases, leaving 8 bases between the germline ends. CDR1 is SEHNR, CDR2 FQNEAQ, per germline (reference sequence). The CDR3 has 14 residues. CDR3: CASSRIRSGNTIYF. The CDR3 DNA is TGTGCCAGCAGCCGCATCCGCTCTGGAAACACCATATATTTT.

To note about this clonotype: A read error is possible here, since a much larger clone lies one base away. The chain carries TRBV6-4 and TRBJ2-2, with a possible D match to TRBD2 (7 bases). Germline V gene lookup returns CDR1 MRHNA and CDR2 SNTAGT. The CDR3 runs to 15 residues. V was clipped by 3 bases and J by 9 bases, with 17 bases between them. CDR3 sequence: CASSENPGGARELFF. Here the CDR3 DNA reads TGTGCCAGCAGTGAAAACCCGGGGGGCGCCAGGGAGCTGTTTTTT.

This clonotype has ten or more counts. The chain carries TRBV7-9 and TRBJ2-4; D is perhaps TRBD1 or TRBD2 (5 bases each). The germline V gene has CDR1 SEHNR and CDR2 FQNEAQ (reference sequence). The CDR3 consists of 12 residues. The V end was cut by 1 base, the J end by 14 bases, with 12 bases between. CDR3 DNA sequence: TGTGCCAGCAGCTTAGATTCGGGACCAGAGTACTTC. Translating gives CASSLDSGPEYF.

This clonotype was observed a handful of times. This chain links TRBV20-1 with TRBJ1-2; a possible D gene is TRBD1 (5 bases). Trimming shortened V by 6 bases and J by 0 bases, and 20 bases separated the two germline ends. This CDR3 has 16 amino acids. The germline CDR1 and CDR2 sequences are DFQATT and SNEGSKA (reference sequence). As DNA, the CDR3 is TGCAGTGCAAGACGGACCCCCGGGGGAACTAACTATGGCTACACCTTC. Residues: CSARRTPGGTNYGYTF.

A few counts support this clonotype. This chain connects TRBV3-1 to TRBJ1-1; D perhaps matches TRBD1 (6 bases). The V gene lost 1 base and the J gene lost 13 bases, with 16 bases spanning the gap. This CDR3 has 13 amino acids. Looked up from germline, CDR1 is LGHDT and CDR2 is YNNKEL (reference sequence). The CDR3 sequence is CASSQGQQVRGFF. The CDR3 coding sequence is TGTGCCAGCAGCCAAGGACAACAGGTCAGGGGTTTCTTT. Full variable domain (missing parts from reference TRBV3-1 and TRBJ1-1): DTAVSQTPKYLVTQMGNDKSIKCEQNLGHDTMYWYKQDSKKFLKIMFSYNNKELIINETVPNRFSPKSPDKAHLNLHINSLELGDSAVYFCASSQGQQVRGFFGQGTRLTVV.

The CDR3 spells CASRKLVSPQTGIEQYF. The CDR3 DNA is TGTGCCAGCCGAAAACTTGTCTCACCCCAGACAGGGATCGAGCAGTACTTC. V is TRBV6-1 and J is TRBJ2-7; 7 nucleotides match TRBD1. Germline CDR1 and CDR2: MNHNS and SASEGT. The CDR3 contains 17 residues. Losses at the gene ends were 8 bases for V and 6 bases for J; bases not matched to a gene: 22.

This clonotype was counted only a few times. The genes are TRBV4-2 and TRBJ2-1; D is uncertain. This CDR3 is 16 amino acids long. Germline-derived CDR1 and CDR2 are LGHNA and YNFKEQ. V dropped 0 bases and J dropped 8 bases, with 17 bases sitting between them. CDR3 in amino acids: CASSQESASRSDEQFF. The CDR3 DNA sequence: TGTGCCAGCAGCCAAGAAAGTGCCTCCCGCAGCGATGAGCAGTTCTTC.